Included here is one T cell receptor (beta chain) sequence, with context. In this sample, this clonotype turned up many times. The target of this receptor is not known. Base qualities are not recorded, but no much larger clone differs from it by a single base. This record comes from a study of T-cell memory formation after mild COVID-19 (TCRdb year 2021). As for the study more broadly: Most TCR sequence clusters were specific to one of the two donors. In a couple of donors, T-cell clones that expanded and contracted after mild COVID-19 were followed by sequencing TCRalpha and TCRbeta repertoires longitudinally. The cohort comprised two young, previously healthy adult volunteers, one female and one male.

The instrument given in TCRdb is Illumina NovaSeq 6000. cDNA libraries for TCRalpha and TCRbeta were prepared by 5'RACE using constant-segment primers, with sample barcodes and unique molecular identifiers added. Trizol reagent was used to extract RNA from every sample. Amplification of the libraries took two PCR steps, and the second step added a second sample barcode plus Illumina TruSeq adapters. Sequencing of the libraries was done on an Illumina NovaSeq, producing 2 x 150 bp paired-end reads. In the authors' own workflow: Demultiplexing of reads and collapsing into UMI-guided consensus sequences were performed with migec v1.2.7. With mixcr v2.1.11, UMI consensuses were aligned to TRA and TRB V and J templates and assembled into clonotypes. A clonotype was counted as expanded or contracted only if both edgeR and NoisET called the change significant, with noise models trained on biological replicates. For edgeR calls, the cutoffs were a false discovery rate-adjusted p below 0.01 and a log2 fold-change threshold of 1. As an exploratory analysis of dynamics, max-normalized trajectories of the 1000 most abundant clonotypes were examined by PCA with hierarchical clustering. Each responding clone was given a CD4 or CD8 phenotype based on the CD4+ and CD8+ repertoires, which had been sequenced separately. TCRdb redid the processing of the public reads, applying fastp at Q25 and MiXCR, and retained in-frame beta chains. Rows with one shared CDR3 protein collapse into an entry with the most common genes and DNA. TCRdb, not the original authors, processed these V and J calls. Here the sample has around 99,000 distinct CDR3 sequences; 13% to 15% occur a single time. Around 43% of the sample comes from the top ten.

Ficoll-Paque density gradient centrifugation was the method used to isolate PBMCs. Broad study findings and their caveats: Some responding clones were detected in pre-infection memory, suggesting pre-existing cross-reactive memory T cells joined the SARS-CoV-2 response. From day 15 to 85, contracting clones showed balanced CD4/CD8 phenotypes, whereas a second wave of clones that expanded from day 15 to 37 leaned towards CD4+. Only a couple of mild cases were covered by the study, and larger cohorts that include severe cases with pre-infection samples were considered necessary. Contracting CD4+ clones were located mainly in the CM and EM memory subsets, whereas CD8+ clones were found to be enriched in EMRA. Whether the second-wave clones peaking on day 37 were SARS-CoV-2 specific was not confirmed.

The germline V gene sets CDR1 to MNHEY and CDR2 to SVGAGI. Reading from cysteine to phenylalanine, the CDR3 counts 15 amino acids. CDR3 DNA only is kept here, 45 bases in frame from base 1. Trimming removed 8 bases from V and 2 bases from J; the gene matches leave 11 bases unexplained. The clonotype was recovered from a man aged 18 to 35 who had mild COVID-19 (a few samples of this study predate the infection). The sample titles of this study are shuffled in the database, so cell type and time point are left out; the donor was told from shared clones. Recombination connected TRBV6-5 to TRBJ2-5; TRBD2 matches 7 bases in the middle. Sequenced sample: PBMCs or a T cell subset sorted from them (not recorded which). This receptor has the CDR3 CASETLLGGQETQYF. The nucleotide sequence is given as TGTGCCAGCGAGACCTTACTCGGGGGGCAAGAGACCCAGTACTTC.